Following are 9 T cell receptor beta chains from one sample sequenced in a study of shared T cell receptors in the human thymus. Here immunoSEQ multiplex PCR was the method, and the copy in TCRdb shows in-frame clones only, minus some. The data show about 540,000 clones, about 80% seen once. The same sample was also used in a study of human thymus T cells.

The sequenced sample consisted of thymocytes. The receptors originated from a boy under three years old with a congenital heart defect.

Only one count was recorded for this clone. CDR3 sequence reads: CASSGSAGPYEQYF. The CDR3 DNA sequence: TGTGCCAGCAGTGGCTCAGCGGGGCCGTACGAGCAGTACTTC. The chain is built from TRBV28 and TRBJ2-7; 7 positions agree with TRBD2. The CDR3 sequence is 14 residues long. The J segment lost 4 bases and the V segment lost 5 bases, leaving 8 bases of the junction unmatched. Germline values: CDR1 MDHEN, CDR2 SYDVKM.

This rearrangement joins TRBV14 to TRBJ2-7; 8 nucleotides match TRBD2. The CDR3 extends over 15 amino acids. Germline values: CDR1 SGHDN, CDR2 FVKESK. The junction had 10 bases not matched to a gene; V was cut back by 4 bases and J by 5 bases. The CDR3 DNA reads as TGTGCCAGCAGCCTGAAAGCGGGAGAGTCCCACGAGCAGTACTTC. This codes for CASSLKAGESHEQYF.

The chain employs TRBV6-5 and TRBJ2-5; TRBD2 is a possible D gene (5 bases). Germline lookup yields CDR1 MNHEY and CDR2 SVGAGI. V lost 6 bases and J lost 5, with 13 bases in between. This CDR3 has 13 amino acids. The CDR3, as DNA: TGTGCCAGCAGCCAGAGGGCGAGGGAGACCCAGTACTTC. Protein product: CASSQRARETQYF.

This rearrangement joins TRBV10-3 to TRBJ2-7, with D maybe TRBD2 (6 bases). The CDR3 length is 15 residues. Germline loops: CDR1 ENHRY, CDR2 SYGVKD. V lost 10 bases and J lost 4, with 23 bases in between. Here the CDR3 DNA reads TGTGCCACCTCCCCCGGGCGGGACCTACGTTACGAGCAGTACTTC. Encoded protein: CATSPGRDLRYEQYF.

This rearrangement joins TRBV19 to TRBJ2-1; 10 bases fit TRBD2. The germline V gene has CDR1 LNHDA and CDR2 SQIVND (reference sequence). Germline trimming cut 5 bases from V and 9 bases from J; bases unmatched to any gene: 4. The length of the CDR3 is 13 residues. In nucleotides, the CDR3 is TGTGCCAGTAGTCTAGCGGGAGAAGGTGAGCAGTTCTTC. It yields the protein CASSLAGEGEQFF.

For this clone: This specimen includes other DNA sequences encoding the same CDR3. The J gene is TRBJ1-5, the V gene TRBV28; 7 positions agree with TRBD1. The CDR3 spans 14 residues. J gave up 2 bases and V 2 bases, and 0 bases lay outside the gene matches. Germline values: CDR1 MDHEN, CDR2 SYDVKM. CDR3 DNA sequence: TGTGCCAGCAGTTTAGGACAGGGCAATCAGCCCCAGCATTTT. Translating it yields CASSLGQGNQPQHF.

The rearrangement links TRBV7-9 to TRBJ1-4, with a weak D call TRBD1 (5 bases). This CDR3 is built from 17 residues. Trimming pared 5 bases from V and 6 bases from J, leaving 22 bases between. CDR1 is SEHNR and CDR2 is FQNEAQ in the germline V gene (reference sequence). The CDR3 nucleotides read TGTGCCAGCAGCGGCAGTCAGTATGGGGGGTTCTATGAAAAACTGTTTTTT. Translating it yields CASSGSQYGGFYEKLFF.

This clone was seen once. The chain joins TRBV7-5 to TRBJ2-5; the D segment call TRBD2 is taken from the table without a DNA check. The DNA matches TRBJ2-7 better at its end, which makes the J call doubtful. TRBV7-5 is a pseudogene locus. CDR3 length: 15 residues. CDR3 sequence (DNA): TGTGCCAGAAGCTTCGCCCCCAGAGGAACCTACGAGCAGTACTTC. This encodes CARSFAPRGTYEQYF.

The CDR3 sequence: CASSPRTSGIALRYNEQFF. The CDR3 DNA reads as TGTGCCAGCAGCCCCAGGACTAGCGGGATAGCCTTACGCTACAATGAGCAGTTCTTC. This sequence joins TRBV7-9 and TRBJ2-1; 12 positions agree with TRBD2. The CDR3 length is 19 residues. CDR1 and CDR2 from the germline V gene are SEHNR and FQNEAQ (reference sequence). J gave up 3 bases and V 5 bases, and 14 bases lay outside the gene matches.